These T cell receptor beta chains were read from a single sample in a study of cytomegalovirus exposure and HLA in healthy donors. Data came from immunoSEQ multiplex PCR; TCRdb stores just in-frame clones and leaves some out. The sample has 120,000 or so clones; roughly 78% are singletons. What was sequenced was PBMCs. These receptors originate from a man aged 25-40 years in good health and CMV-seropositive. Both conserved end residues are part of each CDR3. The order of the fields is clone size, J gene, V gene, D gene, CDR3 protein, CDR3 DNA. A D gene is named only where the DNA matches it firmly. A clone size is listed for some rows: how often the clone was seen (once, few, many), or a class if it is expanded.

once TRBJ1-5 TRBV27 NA CASSLHRDQPQHF TGTGCCAGCAGTTTACACCGGGATCAGCCCCAGCATTTT
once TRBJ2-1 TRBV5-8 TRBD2 CASSPRTTSDLSDEQFF TGTGCCAGCAGCCCCCGCACCACTAGCGACTTAAGCGATGAGCAGTTCTTC
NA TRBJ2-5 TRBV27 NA CASSWGPGGLETQYF TGTGCCAGCAGTTGGGGGCCGGGAGGCTTAGAGACCCAGTACTTC
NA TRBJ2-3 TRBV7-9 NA CASSFSPSRDTQYF TGTGCCAGCAGCTTTTCTCCCTCCAGAGATACGCAGTATTTT
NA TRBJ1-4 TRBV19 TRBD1 CASSTGTGGAGEKLFF TGTGCCAGTAGCACCGGGACAGGGGGCGCGGGGGAAAAACTGTTTTTT
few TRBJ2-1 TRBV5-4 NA CASSTPGTYNEQFF TGTGCCAGCAGCACCCCGGGGACCTACAATGAGCAGTTCTTC
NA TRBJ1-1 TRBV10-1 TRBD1 CASSDTGEWTEAFF TGCGCCAGCAGTGATACAGGGGAGTGGACTGAAGCTTTCTTT
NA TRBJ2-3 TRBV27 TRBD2 CASGTSASTDTQYF TGTGCCAGCGGGACTAGCGCCAGCACAGATACGCAGTATTTT
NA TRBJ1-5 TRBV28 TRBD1 CASSLPTGGNQPQHF TGTGCCAGCAGTTTGCCAACAGGGGGTAATCAGCCCCAGCATTTT
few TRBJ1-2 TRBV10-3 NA CATWPTGPYGYTF TGTGCCACCTGGCCGACAGGACCCTATGGCTACACCTTC
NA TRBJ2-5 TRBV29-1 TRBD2 CSVTARLAGVWTQYF TGCAGCGTAACCGCGCGGCTAGCGGGAGTTTGGACCCAGTACTTC
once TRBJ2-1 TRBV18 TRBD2 CASSPGTSGRALYNEQFF TGTGCCAGCTCACCGGGGACTAGCGGGAGGGCCCTCTACAATGAGCAGTTCTTC
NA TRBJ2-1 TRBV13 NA CASSLGNSNEQFF TGTGCCAGCAGCTTAGGCAACAGCAATGAGCAGTTCTTC
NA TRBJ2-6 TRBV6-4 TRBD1 CASSLQGAGGANVLTF TGTGCCAGCAGCCTACAGGGGGCGGGTGGGGCCAACGTCCTGACTTTC
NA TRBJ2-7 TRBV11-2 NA CASSPRPGTYEQYF TGTGCCAGCAGCCCCCGCCCCGGGACCTACGAGCAGTACTTC
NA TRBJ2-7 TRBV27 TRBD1 CASHRGSSLHEQYF TGTGCCAGCCACAGGGGCTCATCTCTCCACGAGCAGTACTTC
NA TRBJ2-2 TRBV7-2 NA CASSLIASLASTGELFF TGTGCCAGCAGCTTAATAGCCAGTCTAGCGTCCACCGGGGAGCTGTTTTTT
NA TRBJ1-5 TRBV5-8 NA CASSLFGGKGSNQPQHF TGTGCCAGCAGCTTGTTCGGGGGGAAAGGTAGCAATCAGCCCCAGCATTTT
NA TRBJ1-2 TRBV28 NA CASSTEVSGYTF TGTGCCAGCAGTACGGAGGTCTCTGGCTACACCTTC
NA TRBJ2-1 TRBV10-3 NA CAISEPGDNWFF TGTGCCATCAGTGAGCCCGGGGACAATTGGTTCTTC
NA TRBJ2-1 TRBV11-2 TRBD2 CASSRYLAAYNEQFF TGTGCCAGCAGCCGATACCTAGCGGCCTACAATGAGCAGTTCTTC
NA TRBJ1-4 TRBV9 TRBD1 CASSATGAPGYEKLFF TGTGCCAGCAGCGCTACAGGGGCACCTGGGTATGAAAAACTGTTTTTT
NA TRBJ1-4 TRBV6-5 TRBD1 CASSLTGASGEKLFF TGTGCCAGCAGCCTCACAGGGGCCTCTGGTGAAAAACTGTTTTTT
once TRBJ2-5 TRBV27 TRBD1 CASSPDREIETQYF TGTGCCAGCAGTCCCGACAGGGAAATTGAGACCCAGTACTTC
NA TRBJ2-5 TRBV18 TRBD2 CASSQKRGDQETQYF TGTGCCAGCTCACAGAAGCGGGGGGACCAAGAGACCCAGTACTTC
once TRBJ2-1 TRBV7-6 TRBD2 CASSRSGSSYNEQFF TGTGCCAGCAGTCGTAGCGGGAGCTCCTACAATGAGCAGTTCTTC